The following is a T cell receptor (beta chain) sequence with its context. The J segment lost 1 base and the V segment lost 3 bases, leaving 15 bases of the junction unmatched. Looked up from germline, CDR1 is SQVTM and CDR2 is ANQGSEA. There are 21 residues in the CDR3. Expressed TCRB transcripts were sequenced after all isolated RNA was converted to cDNA. The data were produced by immunoSEQ multiplex PCR, yet TCRdb's version contains in-frame clones alone and is incomplete. The sample contains approximately 140,000 clones, 6% to 7.5% of which appear only once. The data were taken from a study of beta chain features in type 1 diabetes.

Material for sequencing was central memory CD4+ T cells from blood. The gene calls are TRBV29-1 and TRBJ2-2; 15 bases line up with TRBD2. This receptor was taken from a woman younger than 45 in good health. The CDR3 loop is CSVDPGQGRTSGRGNTGELFF. CDR3 DNA: TGCAGCGTTGACCCTGGACAGGGGAGGACTAGCGGGAGGGGGAACACCGGGGAGCTGTTTTTT.